Here is one T cell receptor beta chain with its context. Its antigen remains unknown. This CDR3 has 16 residues. The germline V gene encodes CDR1 MNHEY and CDR2 SVGAGI. Trimming took off 2 bases at V and 4 bases at J, with 17 bases between the two ends. Each replicate PCR on the sorted subsets used about 220 ng DNA (around 30,000 T cell genomes). This table comes from immunoSEQ multiplex PCR, and its TCRdb copy is limited to in-frame clones, with some not included. This sample yields more than 550,000 clones, of which about 90% are seen a single time; less than 40% belongs to the top ten. The data belong to a study of shared clonotypes between healthy human individuals. Study conclusions and caveats: As a rule, naive subsets had a larger estimated richness than memory subsets. When naive CD4 clonotypes were compared across a handful of donors, around 4.6% were shared.

The clonotype originates from a man younger than 35 in good health. Some clones in this sample may be carry-over from other donors' samples. The chain combines TRBV6-5 with TRBJ1-2; D is perhaps TRBD1 (6 bases). What was sequenced was memory CD8+ T cells from PBMCs. Subset of the sample: CD45RO+ cells pooled with CCR7-negative TemRA cells. The CDR3 DNA reads TGTGCCAGCAGTTACCGCCAATCGGGGGCAGCCTATGGCTACACCTTC. Translation: CASSYRQSGAAYGYTF.